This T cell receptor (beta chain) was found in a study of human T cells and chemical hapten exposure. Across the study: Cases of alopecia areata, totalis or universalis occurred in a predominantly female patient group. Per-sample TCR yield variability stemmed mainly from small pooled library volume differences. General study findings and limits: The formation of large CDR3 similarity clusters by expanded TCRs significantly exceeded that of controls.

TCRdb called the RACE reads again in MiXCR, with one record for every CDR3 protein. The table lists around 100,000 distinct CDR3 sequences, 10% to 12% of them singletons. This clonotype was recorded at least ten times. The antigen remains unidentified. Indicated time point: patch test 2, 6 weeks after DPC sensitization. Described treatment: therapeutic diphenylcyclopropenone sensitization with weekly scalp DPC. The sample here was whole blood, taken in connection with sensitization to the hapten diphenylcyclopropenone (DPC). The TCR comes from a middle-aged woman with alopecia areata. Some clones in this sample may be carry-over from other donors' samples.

The CDR3 region is CASSSLRGAFF. In DNA form, the CDR3 reads TGTGCCAGTAGTTCGCTCCGCGGGGCTTTCTTT. The J gene is TRBJ1-1, the V gene TRBV19; D uncertain. Trimming shortened V by 5 bases and J by 11 bases, and 12 bases separated the two germline ends. Germline CDR1 LNHDA, CDR2 SQIVND (reference sequence). This CDR3 is 11 amino acids long. Full variable domain (missing parts from reference TRBV19 and TRBJ1-1): DGGITQSPKYLFRKEGQNVTLSCEQNLNHDAMYWYRQDPGQGLRLIYYSQIVNDFQKGDIAEGYSVSREKKESFPLTVTSAQKNPTAFYLCASSSLRGAFFGQGTRLTVV.